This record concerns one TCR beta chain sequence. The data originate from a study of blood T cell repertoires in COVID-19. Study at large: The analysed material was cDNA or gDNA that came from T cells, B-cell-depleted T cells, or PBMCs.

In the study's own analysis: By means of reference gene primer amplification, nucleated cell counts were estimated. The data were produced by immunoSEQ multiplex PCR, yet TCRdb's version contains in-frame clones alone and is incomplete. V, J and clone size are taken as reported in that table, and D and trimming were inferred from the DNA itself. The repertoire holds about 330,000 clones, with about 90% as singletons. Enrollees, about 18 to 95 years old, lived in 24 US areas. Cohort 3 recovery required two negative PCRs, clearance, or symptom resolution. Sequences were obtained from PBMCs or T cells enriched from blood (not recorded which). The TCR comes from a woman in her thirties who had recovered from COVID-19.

CDR3 DNA sequence: TGCAGCGTTGCGAGTTTGTGGAGCACTGAAGCTTTCTTT. This translates into CSVASLWSTEAFF. The rearrangement uses TRBV29-1 and TRBJ1-1; D is undetermined. V was shortened by 4 bases and J by 4 bases, with 13 bases between the two germline ends. This CDR3 is built from 13 residues. CDR1 SQVTM and CDR2 ANQGSEA come from the germline V gene. Full variable domain (outside the CDR3, taken from reference TRBV29-1 and TRBJ1-1): SAVISQKPSRDICQRGTSLTIQCQVDSQVTMMFWYRQQPGQSLTLIATANQGSEATYESGFVIDKFPISRPNLTFSTLTVSNMSPEDSSIYLCSVASLWSTEAFFGQGTRLTVV.